One and the same sample provided the 20 T cell receptor beta chains below, sequenced in a study of molecular identifiers for immune sequencing clone quantification. TCRdb re-derived calls from the PCR reads in MiXCR, one entry per CDR3 protein. The repertoire holds more than 450,000 distinct CDR3 sequences, with roughly a fifth as singletons. The sample was naive CD8+ T cells from blood, with Jurkat cell RNA spiked in. Indicated subset: FACS-sorted CD8+CD4-CCR7+CD45RA+ naive T cells. The receptor set was obtained from a human donor in good health. Some libraries in this study had Jurkat cell RNA spiked in.

The sample holds many counts of this clonotype. V gene TRBV9 combines with J gene TRBJ2-1; D is undetermined. Per the germline V gene, CDR1 is SGDLS and CDR2 is YYNGEE. V was pared by 4 bases and J by 10 bases, with 12 bases between. The CDR3 loop spans 12 amino acids. This CDR3 reads CASSPFGPEQFF. The CDR3 nucleotides read TGTGCCAGCAGCCCTTTTGGGCCAGAGCAGTTCTTC.

The chain is built from TRBV20-1 and TRBJ2-3; possible D gene TRBD1, 5 bases. Trimming left V 3 bases short and J 0 bases short, with 19 bases between. The CDR3 extends over 17 amino acids. Germline V gene lookup returns CDR1 DFQATT and CDR2 SNEGSKA (reference sequence). The CDR3 DNA reads TGCAGTGCTAGTAGGGCACAGGATTTCGTTAGCACAGATACGCAGTATTTT. This encodes CSASRAQDFVSTDTQYF.

This clonotype occurred many times. The V and J genes are TRBV29-1 and TRBJ1-2; 7 bases are shared with TRBD1. V gave up 1 base and J gave up 8 bases; unmatched junction bases: 13. The CDR3 extends over 15 amino acids. CDR1 is SQVTM and CDR2 is ANQGSEA in the germline V gene. The CDR3 DNA reads TGCAGCGTTGAAGTTCCCGGACAGGTTAATTGGGGCTACACCTTC. Its translation is CSVEVPGQVNWGYTF. The full variable domain, rest sourced from reference TRBV29-1 and TRBJ1-2, is SAVISQKPSRDICQRGTSLTIQCQVDSQVTMMFWYRQQPGQSLTLIATANQGSEATYESGFVIDKFPISRPNLTFSTLTVSNMSPEDSSIYLCSVEVPGQVNWGYTFGSGTRLTVV.

A note on this clonotype: Being one base from a much bigger clone, this may be a read error. The V call is TRBV5-1, the J call TRBJ1-1, with 7 positions matching TRBD1. The CDR3 length is 15 residues. The germline V gene has CDR1 SGHRS and CDR2 YFSETQ. V shed 5 bases, J shed 4 bases, and the junction held 11 bases outside the gene matches. The CDR3 loop reads CASRLTRGESTEAFF. The DNA for the CDR3 is TGCGCCAGCAGGTTAACCAGGGGGGAGAGCACTGAAGCTTTCTTT. The variable domain in full, with the rest retrieved from reference TRBV5-1 and TRBJ1-1, is KAGVTQTPRYLIKTRGQQVTLSCSPISGHRSVSWYQQTPGQGLQFLFEYFSETQRNKGNFPGRFSGRQFSNSRSEMNVSTLELGDSALYLCASRLTRGESTEAFFGQGTRLTVV.

V usage is TRBV19 and J usage is TRBJ1-5; unclear D gene. The V end was cut by 0 bases, the J end by 0 bases, with 6 bases between. This CDR3 comprises 15 residues. CDR1 is LNHDA, CDR2 SQIVND, per germline (reference sequence). CDR3 coding DNA: TGTGCCAGTAGTATAGACAATTATAGCAATCAGCCCCAGCATTTT. It translates to CASSIDNYSNQPQHF.

As for this clonotype: A much more abundant neighbour one base away suggests this may be a read error. This sequence joins TRBV6-6 and TRBJ1-1, with D unresolved. The germline CDR1 and CDR2 sequences are MNHNY and SVGAGI (reference sequence). The CDR3 sequence is 13 residues long. The DNA of the CDR3 is TGTGCCAGCAATTACTCGAGTCAGACTGAAGCTTTCTTT. Protein sequence: CASNYSSQTEAFF.

This clonotype has a handful of counts. This chain uses TRBV5-4 with TRBJ2-7; the D call may be TRBD1 or TRBD2 (5 bases each). This CDR3 has 13 amino acids. Germline V gives CDR1 SGHNT, CDR2 YYREEE (reference sequence). V dropped 3 bases and J dropped 2 bases, with 9 bases sitting between them. CDR3 residues: CASSWGRAYEQYF. The DNA for the CDR3 is TGTGCCAGCAGCTGGGGACGCGCCTACGAGCAGTACTTC. Combining the CDR3 with reference TRBV5-4 and TRBJ2-7 gives the whole variable domain ETGVTQSPTHLIKTRGQQVTLRCSSQSGHNTVSWYQQALGQGPQFIFQYYREEENGRGNFPPRFSGLQFPNYSSELNVNALELDDSALYLCASSWGRAYEQYFGPGTRLTVT.

Remarks on this clonotype: At one boundary the junction diverges from the germline segment, which might be a read error. This chain uses TRBV13 with TRBJ1-2; D not resolved. From germline, CDR1 is PRHDT and CDR2 FYEKMQ (reference sequence). The CDR3 runs to 15 residues. The CDR3 DNA is TGTGCCAGCAGCTCCGAGGAACTCACCAACTATGGCCACACCTTC. It codes for CASSSEELTNYGHTF.

With regard to this clonotype: This may be a read error, as it is one base from a much larger clone. The CDR3 protein is CSVEGSSGVSTDTQCF. CDR3 in DNA: TGCAGCGTTGAGGGGTCCAGTGGGGTATCCACAGATACGCAGTGTTTT. The gene calls are TRBV29-1 and TRBJ2-3, with D unresolved. Germline V CDR1 and CDR2: SQVTM, ANQGSEA. The CDR3 runs 16 residues.

This clonotype was found many times. The gene calls are TRBV29-1 and TRBJ2-1, with 13 positions matching TRBD2. V was clipped by 5 bases and J by 12 bases; unmatched bases: 13. The length of the CDR3 is 15 residues. Germline-derived CDR1 and CDR2 are SQVTM and ANQGSEA. Here the CDR3 DNA reads TGCAGCGTTAATCATCCGGGACTAGCGGGGCCCCCGCAGTTCTTC. This encodes CSVNHPGLAGPPQFF.

This clonotype was recorded many times. The chain employs TRBV5-1 and TRBJ2-1; D possibly uses TRBD1 or TRBD2 (5 bases each). Trimming pared 1 base from V and 6 bases from J, leaving 14 bases between. Germline assignment: CDR1 SGHRS and CDR2 YFSETQ. This CDR3 region has 15 residues. The CDR3 sequence is CASSLKTGTFNEQFF. CDR3 DNA: TGCGCCAGCAGCTTGAAAACCGGGACCTTCAATGAGCAGTTCTTC.

Turning to this clonotype: This may come from a read error, since a much larger clone is one base off. The chain carries TRBV4-1 and TRBJ1-5; D gene uncertain. The length of the CDR3 is 14 residues. Germline V CDR1 and CDR2: MGHRA, YSYEKL. CDR3 residues: CASRQASSDQPQHF. CDR3 DNA sequence: TGCGCCAGCAGGCAAGCGAGTTCCGATCAGCCCCAGCATTTT.

This clonotype has a count of ten or more. The V call is TRBV13, the J call TRBJ1-1, with TRBD1 identical over 9 bases. J lost 0 bases, V lost 4 bases, and 6 bases had no gene match. The CDR3 runs 16 residues. Looked up from germline, CDR1 is PRHDT and CDR2 is FYEKMQ (reference sequence). CDR3 in amino acids: CASSSGTGYVNTEAFF. As DNA, the CDR3 is TGTGCCAGCAGCTCAGGGACAGGGTATGTGAACACTGAAGCTTTCTTT.

CDR3 DNA: TGTGCCAGCGACTGGAACACTGAAGCTTTCTTT. Its translation is CASDWNTEAFF. This chain joins TRBV6-2 or TRBV6-3 and TRBJ1-1; D is undetermined. The CDR3 length is 11 residues. V lost 8 bases to trimming and J lost 1 base, with 5 bases between them. CDR1 MNHEY and CDR2 SVGEGT come from the germline V gene.

This clonotype was seen ten or more times. The CDR3 spells CASSPRGQGPGNEQFF. The DNA of the CDR3 is TGCGCCAGCAGCCCGAGGGGACAGGGCCCTGGGAATGAGCAGTTCTTC. The chain uses TRBV5-1 and TRBJ2-1; 9 nucleotides match TRBD1. Germline CDR1 SGHRS, CDR2 YFSETQ. Trimming cost V 4 bases and J 7 bases; bases outside gene matches: 12. This CDR3 region has 16 residues. The whole variable domain, remainder taken from reference TRBV5-1 and TRBJ2-1, is KAGVTQTPRYLIKTRGQQVTLSCSPISGHRSVSWYQQTPGQGLQFLFEYFSETQRNKGNFPGRFSGRQFSNSRSEMNVSTLELGDSALYLCASSPRGQGPGNEQFFGPGTRLTVL.

The sample holds a few counts of this clonotype. The chain couples TRBV14 to TRBJ2-5, with unresolved D. V gave up 0 bases and J gave up 1 base, with 12 bases separating them. The CDR3 loop spans 16 amino acids. Germline-derived CDR1 and CDR2 are SGHDN and FVKESK. The CDR3: CASSQDRAEIQETQYF. DNA for the CDR3: TGTGCCAGCAGCCAAGATAGGGCGGAAATCCAAGAGACCCAGTACTTC.

Of note for this clonotype: This may come from a read error, since a much larger clone is one base off. This chain links TRBV9 with TRBJ2-2; D is unclear. CDR1 is SGDLS, CDR2 YYNGEE, per germline. Trimming took 6 bases from V and 2 from J, leaving 8 bases between them. This CDR3 contains 13 residues. The CDR3 nucleotides are TGTGCCAGCAACCTAATAAACACCGGGGAGCTGTTTTTT. Amino acid sequence: CASNLINTGELFF. Combining the CDR3 with reference TRBV9 and TRBJ2-2 gives the whole variable domain DSGVTQTPKHLITATGQRVTLRCSPRSGDLSVYWYQQSLDQGLQFLIQYYNGEERAKGNILERFSAQQFPDLHSELNLSSLELGDSALYFCASNLINTGELFFGEGSRLTVL.

The chain has TRBV11-2 and TRBJ2-7, with D uncertain. V shed 5 bases and J shed 3 bases, with 8 bases lying between them. Germline V gene data show CDR1 as SGHAT and CDR2 as FQNNGV. The CDR3 is 12 residues long. CDR3 DNA sequence: TGTGCCAGCAGCAAGATTTTCTACGAGCAGTACTTC. As protein: CASSKIFYEQYF.

The table lists this clonotype with many counts. This sequence joins TRBV6-6 and TRBJ2-3; D is perhaps TRBD1 (6 bases). Germline V gene lookup returns CDR1 MNHNY and CDR2 SVGAGI (reference sequence). The CDR3 is made up of 13 amino acids. V was cut by 3 bases and J by 4 bases, with 8 bases left in between. The CDR3 DNA reads as TGTGCCAGCAGTTATGGGGGCCCAGATACGCAGTATTTT. It specifies CASSYGGPDTQYF.

A word on this clonotype: This could be a read error, since a much larger clone is one nucleotide away. J is TRBJ1-5 and V is TRBV20-1; no reliable D call. Germline-derived CDR1 and CDR2 are DFQATT and SNEGSKA (reference sequence). The CDR3 runs to 12 residues. CDR3 protein: CSARDFFQPRHF. The CDR3 bases are TGCAGTGCTAGAGATTTCTTTCAGCCCCGGCATTTT.